This TCR beta chain was recorded in a study of T cell responses to AZD1222 COVID-19 vaccine. Across the study: Combined were second doses at about 4 or about 12 weeks.

A word on this clone: The antigen remains unidentified.

Study outcomes and limitations: Donors skewed white British and female; clonal diversity was possibly underestimated.

The repertoire was sequenced with immunoSEQ multiplex PCR; TCRdb's copy has only in-frame clones and lacks some. The table lists some 150,000 clones, 70% to 90% of them singletons. In germline, CDR1 is LNHDA, CDR2 SQIVND (reference sequence). V lost 7 bases and J 2 bases, leaving 15 bases between the germline ends. The CDR3 consists of 16 residues. This chain uses TRBV19 with TRBJ1-6; no definite D call. The TCR sequence derives from an adult in good health. Sequences were derived from peripheral blood, sampled on day 0 of AZD1222 vaccination. The CDR3 nucleotides read TGTGCCAGTATGGGTGGAGGGCGGACCTATAATTCACCCCTCCACTTT. Its translation is CASMGGGRTYNSPLHF.